The clone carrying this TCR beta chain was counted only a few times. This specimen comes from a study of blood T cell repertoires in COVID-19. Across the whole study: Samples representing acute and convalescent COVID-19 were sourced from the United States, Italy and Spain. T cells, B-cell-depleted T cells, or PBMCs provided the cDNA or gDNA that served as material.

Trimming stripped 5 bases from V and 4 bases from J, with 14 bases between. Looked up from germline, CDR1 is MGHDK and CDR2 is SYGVNS. The CDR3 loop spans 14 amino acids. In the original processing: Reference gene primers were amplified, and this amplification served to estimate nucleated cell counts. Using immunoSEQ multiplex PCR, the repertoire was profiled, and TCRdb retains in-frame clones only, with some absent. The V and J calls and clone size come from that table; D and trimming were worked out from the DNA. The table has 70,000 to 90,000 clones, 82% seen once; the top ten hold approximately 1.2%.

The TCR was taken from a woman older than 75 with acute or convalescent COVID-19. Input material: peripheral blood. J is TRBJ1-2 and V is TRBV25-1; possible D gene TRBD1, 6 bases. The CDR3 DNA reads as TGTGCCAGCAGTCCTCCGGGGGGCGGCTATGGCTACACCTTC. Its translation is CASSPPGGGYGYTF.